What follows are 5 T cell receptor beta chains derived from one specimen sequenced in a study of cytomegalovirus exposure and HLA in healthy donors. With 60 Vbeta and 13 Jbeta primers, the PCR was carried out. Sequencing was performed with immunoSEQ multiplex PCR; in TCRdb, only in-frame clones are kept and a portion is missing. This listing includes tens of thousands of clones. The sample was PBMCs. The source is a man aged 25 to 40 in good health and CMV-seropositive.

V is TRBV19 and J is TRBJ1-5; no definite D call. This CDR3 contains 12 residues. The V gene's germline CDR1 is LNHDA and CDR2 SQIVND (reference sequence). V lost 6 bases and J 7 bases, leaving 10 bases between the germline ends. The CDR3 sequence is CASSLVRQPQHF. CDR3 coding DNA: TGTGCCAGTAGCCTGGTACGGCAGCCCCAGCATTTT.

The J gene is TRBJ1-2, the V gene TRBV10-3; D uncertain. The CDR3 is 14 amino acids. V gave up 2 bases and J gave up 4 bases, with 11 bases separating them. Germline-derived CDR1 and CDR2 are ENHRY and SYGVKD. The CDR3 region is CAISEGLAGYGYTF. The CDR3, as DNA: TGTGCCATCAGTGAGGGACTGGCCGGCTATGGCTACACCTTC.

Details on this clone: The sample carries other DNA sequences with the same CDR3. The J gene is TRBJ2-3, the V gene TRBV4-2, with D perhaps TRBD2 (6 bases). Trimming left V 2 bases short and J 3 bases short, with 9 bases between. This CDR3 region has 14 residues. Germline loops: CDR1 LGHNA, CDR2 YNFKEQ. This CDR3 is CASSQLGGTDTQYF. The CDR3 nucleotides are TGTGCCAGCAGCCAACTCGGGGGTACAGATACGCAGTATTTT.

The CDR3 region is CAISAPPGEGAQYF. CDR3 DNA: TGTGCCATCAGTGCCCCCCCCGGGGAGGGGGCCCAGTACTTC. This chain uses TRBV10-3 with TRBJ2-5, with D perhaps matching TRBD2 (7 bases). Between the trimmed V and J ends, which lost 4 bases and 9 bases, there was a span of 18 bases. Germline lookup yields CDR1 ENHRY and CDR2 SYGVKD. CDR3 length equals 14 residues.

This chain joins TRBV4-2 and TRBJ2-5; TRBD2 matches 8 bases. Per the germline V gene, CDR1 is LGHNA and CDR2 is YNFKEQ. V lost 0 bases, J lost 5 bases, and 5 bases stayed unmatched. This CDR3 is 15 amino acids long. The CDR3 sequence: CASSQDTGGPETQYF. CDR3 in DNA: TGTGCCAGCAGCCAAGACACGGGGGGGCCGGAGACCCAGTACTTC.